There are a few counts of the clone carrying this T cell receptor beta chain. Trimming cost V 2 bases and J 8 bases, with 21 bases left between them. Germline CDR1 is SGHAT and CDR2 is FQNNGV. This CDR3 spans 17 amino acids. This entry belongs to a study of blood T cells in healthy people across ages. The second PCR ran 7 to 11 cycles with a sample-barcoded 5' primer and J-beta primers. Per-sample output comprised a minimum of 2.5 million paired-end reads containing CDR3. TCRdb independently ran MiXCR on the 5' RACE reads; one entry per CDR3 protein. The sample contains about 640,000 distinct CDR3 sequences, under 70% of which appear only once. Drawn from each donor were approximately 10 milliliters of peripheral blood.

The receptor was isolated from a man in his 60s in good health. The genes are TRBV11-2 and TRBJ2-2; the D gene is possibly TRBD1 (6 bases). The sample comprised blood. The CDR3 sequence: CASSLTGQRGLPGELFF. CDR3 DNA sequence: TGTGCCAGCAGCTTAACCGGACAGCGCGGTCTTCCTGGGGAGCTGTTTTTT.